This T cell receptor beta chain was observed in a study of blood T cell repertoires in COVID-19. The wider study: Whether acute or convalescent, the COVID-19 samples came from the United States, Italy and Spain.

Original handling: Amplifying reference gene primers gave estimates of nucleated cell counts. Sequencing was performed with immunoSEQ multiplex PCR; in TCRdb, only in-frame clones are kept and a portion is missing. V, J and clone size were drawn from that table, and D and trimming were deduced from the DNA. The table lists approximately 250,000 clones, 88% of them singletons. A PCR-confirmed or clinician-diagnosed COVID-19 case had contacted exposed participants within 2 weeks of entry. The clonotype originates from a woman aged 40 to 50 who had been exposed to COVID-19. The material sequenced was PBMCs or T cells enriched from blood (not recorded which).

This CDR3 is CASSQGQGNSPLHF. DNA for the CDR3: TGTGCCAGCAGCCAAGGACAGGGTAATTCACCCCTCCACTTT. The V and J genes are TRBV3-1 (or the pseudogene TRBV3-2) and TRBJ1-6, with TRBD1 matching over 7 bases. CDR1 is LGHDT, CDR2 YNNKEL, per germline (reference sequence). This CDR3 is built from 14 residues. Unmatched junction bases numbered 0, after V lost 1 base and J lost 6 bases.